Listed below are T cell receptor beta chains from one sample, sequenced in a study of T cells in Graves' hyperthyroidism and ophthalmopathy. TCRdb re-derived calls from the multiplex PCR reads in MiXCR, one entry per CDR3 protein. The sample shows hundreds of thousands of distinct CDR3 sequences, roughly 15% of them seen only once. Sequenced material: blood. Receptor source: a man aged 18 to 29 with Graves' ophthalmopathy. Both conserved end residues are trimmed from each CDR3. The D gene is left open where the match is weak. Clone size is not always given. Where it is, it says once, few, many or a class for expanded clones.

d_call v_call clone_size cdr3_aa
NA TRBV11-2 many ASSLDQETQY
TRBD1 TRBV7-9 NA ASSLVSGTGSSYNEQF
NA TRBV19 few ASSIEQGYEQY
NA TRBV3-1 NA ASSPLGGGLEQY
NA TRBV5-1 many ASSPGQVEQF
NA TRBV6-5 NA ASSASTGANVLT
NA TRBV4-1 NA ASSQGGLNTGELF
NA TRBV7-9 many ASSPISPGRMYEQY
NA TRBV7-2 many ASSLSGSFEQY
TRBD1 TRBV19 NA ASTPDRGRGSSYNEQF
NA TRBV19 many ASSIDGNTEAF
NA TRBV12-3/TRBV12-4 few ASSLFGGSGEAF
TRBD2 TRBV6-2/TRBV6-3 NA ASTSPLGLAGAGEQY
NA TRBV12-3/TRBV12-4 many ASRFGEGYGYT
TRBD2 TRBV28 many ASSSMSSGRAVGEGLSYEQY
NA TRBV10-3 NA AIRGNTIY
NA TRBV6-2/TRBV6-3 few ASKAPDRANYGYT
TRBD1 TRBV2 many ASSRTGYNQPQH
NA TRBV7-8 few ASRNLIQETQY
TRBD1 TRBV27 many ASRPIGTGHTEAF
NA TRBV20-1 many SARLSRGQETQY
NA TRBV19 many ASSTGEWYTEAF
TRBD2 TRBV3-1 NA ASSQGRTSGGAGVYNEQF
NA TRBV12-3/TRBV12-4 many ASGFLSGELF
NA TRBV5-1 many ASSLGTGGGDTQY
NA TRBV5-4 NA ASSLGVMRDEQF
NA TRBV19 NA ASSISLRGARKIYNEQF
TRBD2 TRBV5-1 many ASSWPGPAGGEQY
TRBD2 TRBV28 NA ASSSMGLAGYNEQF
TRBD2 TRBV20-1 few SARDLAGGPTGELF
NA TRBV10-3 many AIGGGWGNTYEQY
NA TRBV27 many ASSAQRQELYGYT
TRBD1 TRBV3-1 NA ASSQEGGARGWTEAF
NA TRBV20-1 many SARGTGEGTEAF
NA TRBV24-1 few ATSDLERVGTDTQY
TRBD2 TRBV7-8 many ASSFRRGGPGGELF
NA TRBV5-1 few ASSLGDIATNEKLF
NA TRBV6-1 many ASSSPMSGATEAF
NA TRBV9 many ASSVGGFPPYEQY
TRBD1 TRBV4-1 few ASSQPYRGRQETQY
NA TRBV3-1 many ASSQGVRVVYGYT
NA TRBV27 many ASRKDSLGTEAF
NA TRBV10-2 NA ARRRDPLSEQF
NA TRBV5-5 many ASSLTAHSNQPQH
NA TRBV20-1 many SARNTDTQY
TRBD1 TRBV4-1 NA ASSPADRENSPQH
TRBD2 TRBV5-1 many ASYTGTSSYNEQF
NA TRBV4-1 many ASSRSMGTAAYEQY